This passage covers 21 T cell receptor beta chains from one sample sequenced in a study of shared clonotypes between healthy human individuals. Only in-frame clones appear in the TCRdb table, and some are missing; sequencing was by immunoSEQ multiplex PCR. The sample records about 730,000 clones, around 77% being singletons. The sample was memory CD4+ T cells sorted from blood. As to subset: CD45RA-negative fraction. The receptors here all came from a woman under 40 in good health.

The chain has TRBV6-5 and TRBJ2-7, with a weak D call TRBD1 (6 bases). Trimming took 5 bases from V and 0 from J, leaving 14 bases between them. This CDR3 spans 15 amino acids. In germline, CDR1 is MNHEY, CDR2 SVGAGI. The CDR3 DNA follows: TGTGCCAGCAGTCCGTACCAGGGGTCCTCCTACGAGCAGTACTTC. It encodes CASSPYQGSSYEQYF.

This clone was counted at least ten times. V and J are TRBV27 and TRBJ1-2, with 7 positions matching TRBD1. Germline V gives CDR1 MNHEY, CDR2 SMNVEV (reference sequence). The CDR3 runs 13 residues. V lost 2 bases and J lost 6; bases outside the gene matches: 3. CDR3 nucleotide sequence: TGTGCCAGCAGTTTAGGGCAGGGGGATGGCTACACCTTC. Its protein product is CASSLGQGDGYTF.

This clone was counted between two and nine times. The sample has other DNA sequences that encode this CDR3 too. This chain joins TRBV15 and TRBJ2-4; TRBD1 agrees at 9 bases. CDR1 is LNHNV, CDR2 YYDKDF, per germline (reference sequence). The CDR3 has 15 amino acids. Trimming took 0 bases from V and 9 from J; bases not matched to a gene: 6. DNA for the CDR3: TGTGCCACCAGCAGAGATAGGGACAGGGTGACCATTCAGTACTTC. This codes for CATSRDRDRVTIQYF.

This clone was observed once. The J gene is TRBJ2-1, the V gene TRBV28, with a possible D match to TRBD1 (5 bases). Germline V gene data show CDR1 as MDHEN and CDR2 as SYDVKM. The CDR3 contains 14 residues. Trimming removed 5 bases at V and 2 bases at J, with 10 bases between. The CDR3 spells CASSASGTYNEQFF. The CDR3 nucleotides are TGTGCCAGCAGTGCATCAGGGACCTACAATGAGCAGTTCTTC.

Points on this clone: This sample includes further DNA sequences coding for the same CDR3. The genes are TRBV27 and TRBJ2-6; 8 nucleotides match TRBD1. In germline, CDR1 is MNHEY, CDR2 SMNVEV (reference sequence). The V gene end was trimmed by 6 bases and the J gene end by 2 bases; junction bases not matched to a gene: 3. The CDR3 is 15 residues long. This CDR3 is CASRSTGAGANVLTF. The CDR3 bases are TGTGCCAGCAGATCGACAGGGGCTGGGGCCAACGTCCTGACTTTC. Based on the CDR3 plus reference TRBV27 and TRBJ2-6, the full variable domain is EAQVTQNPRYLITVTGKKLTVTCSQNMNHEYMSWYRQDPGLGLRQIYYSMNVEVTDKGDVPEGYKVSRKEKRNFPLILESPSPNQTSLYFCASRSTGAGANVLTFGAGSRLTVL.

The chain recombines TRBV28 with TRBJ2-7, with TRBD1 matching over 8 bases. Germline V gene data show CDR1 as MDHEN and CDR2 as SYDVKM. The CDR3 has 13 amino acids. The junction had 3 bases not matched to a gene; V was cut back by 5 bases and J by 3 bases. The CDR3 DNA is TGTGCCAGCAGTCTGGGACAGGTCTACGAGCAGTACTTC. It is translated as CASSLGQVYEQYF.

This clone was seen a few times. The chain couples TRBV18 to TRBJ2-7; tentatively, D is TRBD1 or TRBD2 (5 bases each). V was clipped by 1 base and J by 6 bases, with 10 bases between them. The CDR3 runs to 13 residues. Looked up from germline, CDR1 is KGHSH and CDR2 is LQKENI. The CDR3 loop is CASSPLGESEQYF. DNA for the CDR3: TGTGCCAGCTCACCACTGGGGGAGAGCGAGCAGTACTTC.

The chain combines TRBV4-1 with TRBJ1-2, with 9 bases lining up with TRBD1. V lost 2 bases to trimming and J lost 3 bases; unmatched junction nucleotides: 7. The CDR3 sequence is 16 residues long. Germline V lookup: CDR1 MGHRA, CDR2 YSYEKL. The CDR3 spells CASSQIGTGFHYGYTF. The CDR3 nucleotides are TGCGCCAGCAGCCAAATCGGGACAGGGTTTCACTATGGCTACACCTTC.

The chain employs TRBV6-5 and TRBJ2-3, with D uncertain. The CDR3 totals 15 residues. Germline loops: CDR1 MNHEY, CDR2 SVGAGI. V was clipped by 6 bases and J by 2 bases, with 15 bases between them. CDR3 loop: CASRKIGVLTDTQYF. The DNA of the CDR3 is TGTGCCAGCAGAAAAATAGGTGTCCTCACAGATACGCAGTATTTT.

The V call is TRBV7-7, the J call TRBJ2-3; D not resolved. Per germline, CDR1 SSHAT and CDR2 FNYEAQ (reference sequence). CDR3 length: 13 amino acids. The V end lost 3 bases, the J end lost 4 bases, and 8 bases lay between the germline ends. The CDR3 nucleotides read TGTGCCAGCAGCTTTTCAGGATCAGATACGCAGTATTTT. This encodes CASSFSGSDTQYF.

This sequence joins TRBV7-9 and TRBJ2-5; 9 bases line up with TRBD2. Germline CDR1 SEHNR, CDR2 FQNEAQ (reference sequence). The CDR3 spans 15 residues. J gave up 3 bases and V 2 bases, and 4 bases lay outside the gene matches. The CDR3 here is CASSLMPSGEETQYF. In nucleotides, the CDR3 is TGTGCCAGCAGCTTAATGCCTAGCGGGGAAGAGACCCAGTACTTC.

The chain employs TRBV18 and TRBJ1-2; D is ambiguous. This CDR3 is 14 amino acids long. Trimming shortened V by 2 bases and J by 0 bases, and 7 bases separated the two germline ends. Germline V gene lookup returns CDR1 KGHSH and CDR2 LQKENI. CDR3 bases: TGTGCCAGCTCACCAATTGAAGCTAACTATGGCTACACCTTC. It yields the protein CASSPIEANYGYTF.

This chain uses TRBV5-1 with TRBJ2-1, with no clear D. CDR1 and CDR2 from the germline V gene are SGHRS and YFSETQ. The CDR3 length is 14 residues. V lost 4 bases and J lost 6, with 14 bases in between. The CDR3: CASSPRSLPNEQFF. The CDR3 DNA follows: TGCGCCAGCAGCCCGAGGTCCCTTCCCAATGAGCAGTTCTTC.

The rearrangement links TRBV4-2 to TRBJ1-2; D is ambiguous. CDR1 is LGHNA and CDR2 is YNFKEQ in the germline V gene. CDR3 length equals 13 residues. V was trimmed by 9 bases and J by 3 bases, leaving 14 bases between them. The CDR3 DNA follows: TGTGCCAGTTCCCGGGTGGATCACTATGGCTACACCTTC. Translated, it gives CASSRVDHYGYTF.

V usage is TRBV18 and J usage is TRBJ2-5; D gene ambiguous. CDR3 size: 12 residues. Looked up from germline, CDR1 is KGHSH and CDR2 is LQKENI. V shed 1 base and J shed 7 bases, with 7 bases lying between them. Here the CDR3 reads CASSPREGTQYF. For the CDR3, the DNA is TGTGCCAGCTCACCACGAGAAGGGACCCAGTACTTC.

The genes are TRBV7-8 and TRBJ2-7; the D is unclear. CDR1 and CDR2 (germline): SGHVS, FQNEAQ. Trimming took 2 bases from V and 2 from J, leaving 10 bases between them. The CDR3 runs 14 residues. The CDR3, as DNA: TGTGCCAGCAGCTTAAGTGGCCAGCCCTACGAGCAGTACTTC. Its protein is CASSLSGQPYEQYF.

The genes are TRBV2 and TRBJ2-2; 8 positions match TRBD2. The CDR3 length is 16 residues. With V trimmed by 2 bases and J by 1 base, 3 bases remained unmatched. Germline lookup yields CDR1 SNHLY and CDR2 FYNNEI. The CDR3, as DNA: TGTGCCAGCAGTGAATACGGGAGGGGGAACACCGGGGAGCTGTTTTTT. Protein product: CASSEYGRGNTGELFF.

This clone was seen a handful of times. The chain combines TRBV11-1 with TRBJ1-1; D not resolved. CDR3 length: 16 amino acids. V was clipped by 0 bases and J by 1 base, with 12 bases between them. Germline V gene sequence: CDR1 SGHAT, CDR2 FQDESV (reference sequence). CDR3 sequence reads: CASSLATVGGNTEAFF. DNA of the CDR3: TGTGCCAGCAGCTTAGCAACGGTTGGCGGGAACACTGAAGCTTTCTTT.

The rearrangement uses TRBV11-2 and TRBJ2-7; D is perhaps TRBD1 (6 bases). CDR1 and CDR2 from the germline V gene are SGHAT and FQNNGV. The CDR3 runs to 15 residues. Between the trimmed V and J ends, which lost 3 bases and 3 bases, there was a span of 15 bases. The CDR3 protein is CASSFQGSSGYEQYF. For the CDR3, the DNA is TGTGCCAGCAGCTTCCAGGGGAGCTCGGGCTACGAGCAGTACTTC.

The rearrangement uses TRBV5-1 and TRBJ1-2, with 7 bases fitting TRBD1. Germline-derived CDR1 and CDR2 are SGHRS and YFSETQ. The V segment lost 4 bases and the J segment 2 bases; nucleotides outside the gene matches: 2. The CDR3 runs 13 residues. The CDR3, as DNA: TGCGCCAGCAGCGTGACAGGGAACTATGGCTACACCTTC. As protein: CASSVTGNYGYTF. The entire variable domain, with the rest obtained from reference TRBV5-1 and TRBJ1-2, is as follows: KAGVTQTPRYLIKTRGQQVTLSCSPISGHRSVSWYQQTPGQGLQFLFEYFSETQRNKGNFPGRFSGRQFSNSRSEMNVSTLELGDSALYLCASSVTGNYGYTFGSGTRLTVV.

This clone has a handful of counts. The V and J genes are TRBV28 and TRBJ1-2, with 7 nucleotides matching TRBD1. Looked up from germline, CDR1 is MDHEN and CDR2 is SYDVKM. The CDR3 has 14 amino acids. V trimming: 4 bases; J trimming: 4 bases; junction bases outside the gene matches: 6. The CDR3 DNA reads as TGTGCCAGCAGTTCAACAGGGGAACCCTATGGCTACACCTTC. It is translated as CASSSTGEPYGYTF.